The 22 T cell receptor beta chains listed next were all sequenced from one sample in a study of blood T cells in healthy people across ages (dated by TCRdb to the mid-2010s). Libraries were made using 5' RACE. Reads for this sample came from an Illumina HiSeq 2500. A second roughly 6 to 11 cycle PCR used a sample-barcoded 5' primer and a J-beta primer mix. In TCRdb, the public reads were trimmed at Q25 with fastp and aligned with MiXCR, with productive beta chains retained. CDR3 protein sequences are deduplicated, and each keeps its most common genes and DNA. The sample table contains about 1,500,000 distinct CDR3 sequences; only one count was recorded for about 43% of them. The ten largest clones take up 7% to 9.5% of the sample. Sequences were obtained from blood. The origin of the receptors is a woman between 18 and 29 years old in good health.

The CDR3 loop reads CASPGLGQDIAEQYF. The CDR3, as DNA: TGTGCCAGCCCCGGATTGGGACAGGATATAGCCGAGCAGTACTTC. The V call is TRBV7-9, the J call TRBJ2-7; 8 bases line up with TRBD1. With 8 bases clipped from V and 6 bases from J, the junction kept 15 bases outside the gene matches. The CDR3 totals 15 residues. Germline assignment: CDR1 SEHNR and CDR2 FQNEAQ (reference sequence).

Here the CDR3 reads CSVQQGARETQYF. The CDR3 coding sequence is TGCAGCGTTCAACAGGGGGCGCGGGAGACCCAGTACTTC. The rearrangement links TRBV29-1 to TRBJ2-5; 9 nucleotides match TRBD1. Germline loops: CDR1 SQVTM, CDR2 ANQGSEA. The V and J ends lost 5 bases and 5 bases, in that order; junction bases with no gene match: 6. CDR3 length: 13 amino acids.

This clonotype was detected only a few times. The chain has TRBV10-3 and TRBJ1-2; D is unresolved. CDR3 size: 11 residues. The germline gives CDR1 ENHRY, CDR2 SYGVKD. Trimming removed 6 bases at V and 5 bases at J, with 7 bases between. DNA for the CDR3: TGTGCCATCAGCCTGAATTATGGCTACACCTTC. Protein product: CAISLNYGYTF.

The CDR3 spells CASSWVTTDTQYF. Here the CDR3 DNA reads TGTGCCAGCAGTTGGGTTACTACAGATACGCAGTATTTT. The chain links TRBV12-3 or TRBV12-4 to TRBJ2-3; D unclear. The CDR3 spans 13 residues. Trimming stripped 4 bases from V and 3 bases from J, with 8 bases between.

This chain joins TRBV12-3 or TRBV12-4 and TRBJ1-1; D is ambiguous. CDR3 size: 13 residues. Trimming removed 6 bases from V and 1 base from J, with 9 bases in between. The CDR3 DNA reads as TGTGCCAGCAGGGTCGATGGGAACACTGAAGCTTTCTTT. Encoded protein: CASRVDGNTEAFF.

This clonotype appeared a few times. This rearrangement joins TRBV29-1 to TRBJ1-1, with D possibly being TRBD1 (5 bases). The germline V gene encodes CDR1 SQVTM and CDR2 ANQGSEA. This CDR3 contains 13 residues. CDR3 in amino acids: CSADRFLNTEAFF. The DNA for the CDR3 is TGCAGTGCTGACAGATTTCTTAACACTGAAGCTTTCTTT.

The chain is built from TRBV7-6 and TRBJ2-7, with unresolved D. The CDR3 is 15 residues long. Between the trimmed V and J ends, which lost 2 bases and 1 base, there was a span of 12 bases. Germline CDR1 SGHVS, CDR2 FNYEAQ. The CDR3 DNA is TGTGCCAGCAGCTTAAGGGTGGACGGGTCCTACGAGCAGTACTTC. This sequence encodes CASSLRVDGSYEQYF.

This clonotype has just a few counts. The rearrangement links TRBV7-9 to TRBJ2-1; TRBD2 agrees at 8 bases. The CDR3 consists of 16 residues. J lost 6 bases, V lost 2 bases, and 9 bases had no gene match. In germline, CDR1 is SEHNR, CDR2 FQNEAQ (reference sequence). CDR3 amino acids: CASSLIGSSGRNEQFF. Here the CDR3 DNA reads TGTGCCAGCAGCTTAATCGGGTCTAGCGGGCGCAATGAGCAGTTCTTC.

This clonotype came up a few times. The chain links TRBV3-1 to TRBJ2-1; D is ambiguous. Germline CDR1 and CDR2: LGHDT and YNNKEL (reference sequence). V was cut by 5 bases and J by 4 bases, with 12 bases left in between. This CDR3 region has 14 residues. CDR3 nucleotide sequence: TGTGCCAGCAGCGCTCCGGGTCGTTACAATGAGCAGTTCTTC. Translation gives CASSAPGRYNEQFF.

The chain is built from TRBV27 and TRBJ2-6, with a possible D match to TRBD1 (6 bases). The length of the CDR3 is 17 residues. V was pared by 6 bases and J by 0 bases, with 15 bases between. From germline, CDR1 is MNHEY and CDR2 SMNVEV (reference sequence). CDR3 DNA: TGTGCCAGCAGCCCGACAGGAGACGTCTCTGGGGCCAACGTCCTGACTTTC. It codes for CASSPTGDVSGANVLTF.

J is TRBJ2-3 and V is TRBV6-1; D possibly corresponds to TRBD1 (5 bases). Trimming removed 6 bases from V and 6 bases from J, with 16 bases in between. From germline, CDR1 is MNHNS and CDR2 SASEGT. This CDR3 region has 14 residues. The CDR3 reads CASRDGASVDTQYF. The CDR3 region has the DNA TGTGCCAGCAGGGATGGGGCCAGCGTCGATACGCAGTATTTT.

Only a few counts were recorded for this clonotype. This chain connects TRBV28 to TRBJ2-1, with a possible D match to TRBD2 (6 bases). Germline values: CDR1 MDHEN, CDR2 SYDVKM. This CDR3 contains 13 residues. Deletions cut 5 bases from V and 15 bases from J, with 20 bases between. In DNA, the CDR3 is TGTGCCAGCAGTGACCCGATTGGGACTCCGTGGTTCTTC. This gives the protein CASSDPIGTPWFF. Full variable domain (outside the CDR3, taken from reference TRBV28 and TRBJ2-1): DVKVTQSSRYLVKRTGEKVFLECVQDMDHENMFWYRQDPGLGLRLIYFSYDVKMKEKGDIPEGYSVSREKKERFSLILESASTNQTSMYLCASSDPIGTPWFFGPGTRLTVL.

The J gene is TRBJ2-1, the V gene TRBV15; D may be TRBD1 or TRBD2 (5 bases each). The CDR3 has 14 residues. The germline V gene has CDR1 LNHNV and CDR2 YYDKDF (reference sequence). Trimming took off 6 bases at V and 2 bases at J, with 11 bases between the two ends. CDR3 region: CATRRSGPYNEQFF. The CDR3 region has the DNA TGTGCCACCAGAAGATCGGGGCCCTACAATGAGCAGTTCTTC.

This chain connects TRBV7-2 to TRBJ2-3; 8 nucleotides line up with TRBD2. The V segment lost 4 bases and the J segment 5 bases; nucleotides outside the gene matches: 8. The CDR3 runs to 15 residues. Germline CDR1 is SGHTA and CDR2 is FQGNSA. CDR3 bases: TGTGCCAGCAGCTCCAGAGCGGGAGCAAGAGATACGCAGTATTTT. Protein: CASSSRAGARDTQYF.

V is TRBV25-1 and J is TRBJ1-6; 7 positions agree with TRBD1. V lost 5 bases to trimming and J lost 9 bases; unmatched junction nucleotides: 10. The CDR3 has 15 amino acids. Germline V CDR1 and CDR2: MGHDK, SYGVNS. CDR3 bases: TGTGCCAGCAGTTACTCCGGGACAGAAACTTCACCCCTCCACTTT. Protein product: CASSYSGTETSPLHF. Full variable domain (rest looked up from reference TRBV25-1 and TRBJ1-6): EADIYQTPRYLVIGTGKKITLECSQTMGHDKMYWYQQDPGMELHLIHYSYGVNSTEKGDLSSESTVSRIRTEHFPLTLESARPSHTSQYLCASSYSGTETSPLHFGNGTRLTVT.

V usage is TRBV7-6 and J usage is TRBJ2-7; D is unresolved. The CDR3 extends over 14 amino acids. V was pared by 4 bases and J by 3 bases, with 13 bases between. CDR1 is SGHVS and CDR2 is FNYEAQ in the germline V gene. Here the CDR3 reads CASSSHGNYYEQYF. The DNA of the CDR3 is TGTGCCAGCAGCTCGCATGGGAACTACTACGAGCAGTACTTC.

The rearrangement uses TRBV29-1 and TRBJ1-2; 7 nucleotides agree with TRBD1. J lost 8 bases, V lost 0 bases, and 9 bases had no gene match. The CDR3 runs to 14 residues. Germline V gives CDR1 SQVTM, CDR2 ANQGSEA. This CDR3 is CSVEDRITGDGYTF. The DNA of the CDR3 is TGCAGCGTTGAAGATCGGATCACAGGGGACGGCTACACCTTC.

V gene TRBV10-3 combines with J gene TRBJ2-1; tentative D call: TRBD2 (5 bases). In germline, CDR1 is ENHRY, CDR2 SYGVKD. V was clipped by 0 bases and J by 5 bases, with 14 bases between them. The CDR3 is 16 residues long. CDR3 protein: CAISESNGRGDNEQFF. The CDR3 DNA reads TGTGCCATCAGTGAGTCGAATGGGAGAGGTGACAATGAGCAGTTCTTC.

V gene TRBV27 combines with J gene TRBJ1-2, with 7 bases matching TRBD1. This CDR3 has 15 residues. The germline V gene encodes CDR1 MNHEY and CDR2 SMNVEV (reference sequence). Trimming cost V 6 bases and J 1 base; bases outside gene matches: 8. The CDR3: CASRIRGQFNYGYTF. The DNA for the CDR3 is TGTGCCAGCAGAATACGGGGACAGTTTAACTATGGCTACACCTTC.

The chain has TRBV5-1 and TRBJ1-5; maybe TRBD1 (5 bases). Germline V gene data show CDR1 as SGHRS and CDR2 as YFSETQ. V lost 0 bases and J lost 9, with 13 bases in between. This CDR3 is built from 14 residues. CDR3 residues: CASSLGGDSRPQHF. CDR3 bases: TGCGCCAGCAGCTTGGGGGGGGACTCAAGGCCCCAGCATTTT.

The CDR3 here is CASSLDAGGSEAFF. CDR3 in DNA: TGTGCCAGCAGTTTAGACGCAGGGGGTTCTGAAGCTTTCTTT. This chain connects TRBV12-3 or TRBV12-4 to TRBJ1-1, with TRBD1 matching 7 bases. This CDR3 region has 14 residues. The junction had 5 bases not matched to a gene; V was cut back by 1 base and J by 6 bases.

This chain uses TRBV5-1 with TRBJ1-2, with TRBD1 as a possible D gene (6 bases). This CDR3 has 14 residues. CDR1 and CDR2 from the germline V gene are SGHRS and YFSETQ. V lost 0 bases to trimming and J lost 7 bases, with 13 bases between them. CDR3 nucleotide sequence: TGCGCCAGCAGCTTGGAGGAGGGGGTCTTTGGCTACACCTTC. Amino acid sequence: CASSLEEGVFGYTF.